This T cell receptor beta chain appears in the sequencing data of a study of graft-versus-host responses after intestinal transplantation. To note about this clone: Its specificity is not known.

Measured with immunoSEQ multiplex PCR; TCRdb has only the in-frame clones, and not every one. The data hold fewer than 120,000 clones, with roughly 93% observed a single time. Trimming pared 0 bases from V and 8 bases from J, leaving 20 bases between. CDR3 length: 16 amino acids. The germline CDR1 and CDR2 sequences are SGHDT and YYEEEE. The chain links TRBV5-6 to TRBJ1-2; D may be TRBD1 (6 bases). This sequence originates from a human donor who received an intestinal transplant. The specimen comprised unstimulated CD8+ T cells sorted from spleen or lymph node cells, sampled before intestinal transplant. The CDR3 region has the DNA TGTGCCAGCAGCTTGGAGGGTGCGACAGGAGCCAGGGGCTACACCTTC. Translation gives CASSLEGATGARGYTF.